One and the same sample provided the 22 T cell receptor beta chains below, sequenced in a study of CD8+ T cells in alopecia areata. cDNA reverse transcribed from extracted RNA served as the sequencing template. Assay: immunoSEQ multiplex PCR; the TCRdb copy retains only in-frame clones and omits some. The sample records around 100,000 clones, 45% to 60% being singletons. The sequencing input was CD4+ T cells sorted from blood. The origin of the receptors is a human donor in good health.

Written as DNA, the CDR3 is TGTGCCAGCAGTAGGACAGGGGTGTCACCCCTCCACTTT. It codes for CASSRTGVSPLHF. J is TRBJ1-6 and V is TRBV6-1, with 9 bases aligning to TRBD1. V trimming: 5 bases; J trimming: 10 bases; junction bases outside the gene matches: 3. Germline V CDR1 and CDR2: MNHNS, SASEGT. The CDR3 runs 13 residues.

This chain connects TRBV30 to TRBJ1-2, with a weak D call TRBD1 (6 bases). This CDR3 is 13 amino acids long. Germline CDR1 reads GTSNPN; CDR2 reads SVGIG (reference sequence). V lost 6 bases, J lost 4 bases, and 15 bases lay in between. In DNA, the CDR3 is TGTGCCTGTTTCTACAGGGATCTCTATGGCTACACCTTC. Its translation is CACFYRDLYGYTF.

The chain has TRBV29-1 and TRBJ2-5; D may be TRBD2 (5 bases). The CDR3 loop spans 13 amino acids. Trimming took 4 bases from V and 5 from J, leaving 14 bases between them. The V gene's germline CDR1 is SQVTM and CDR2 ANQGSEA. The CDR3 DNA follows: TGCAGCGTTGCGGTCCTAGCTTGGGAGACCCAGTACTTC. It encodes CSVAVLAWETQYF.

This sequence joins TRBV29-1 and TRBJ1-1; 7 positions agree with TRBD1. The CDR3 totals 10 residues. Germline V CDR1 and CDR2: SQVTM, ANQGSEA. V shed 6 bases and J 11 bases; nucleotides not matched to a gene: 6. CDR3 DNA sequence: TGCAGCGTAGCAGGGGGATCGGCTTTCTTT. This gives the protein CSVAGGSAFF.

The V gene is TRBV14, the J gene TRBJ2-5, with D tentatively TRBD2 (6 bases). The CDR3 extends over 15 amino acids. Germline V gene lookup returns CDR1 SGHDN and CDR2 FVKESK. With 4 bases removed from V and 5 bases from J, the gap between germline ends came to 17 bases. The CDR3 nucleotides read TGTGCCAGCAGCCGGGACTTGACTTCGGGGGAGACCCAGTACTTC. This sequence encodes CASSRDLTSGETQYF.

This clone was observed once. This CDR3 reads CSASGQGSAFF. The CDR3 bases are TGCAGTGCTTCCGGACAGGGCTCGGCTTTCTTT. The V and J genes are TRBV20-1 and TRBJ1-1, with TRBD1 identical over 8 bases. CDR3 length: 11 amino acids. Trimming cost V 5 bases and J 11 bases; bases outside gene matches: 7. The germline CDR1 and CDR2 sequences are DFQATT and SNEGSKA (reference sequence).

V gene TRBV30 combines with J gene TRBJ2-3; 8 bases line up with TRBD2. This CDR3 is built from 15 residues. Trimming removed 0 bases from V and 6 bases from J; junction bases left unmatched: 8. CDR1 and CDR2 (germline): GTSNPN, SVGIG (reference sequence). The CDR3 bases are TGTGCCTGGAGTGTACGGGGGGGATCCTCGGATACGCAGTATTTT. The encoded protein is CAWSVRGGSSDTQYF.

DNA of the CDR3: TGTGCCAGCAGCGACGGACAGGGGGTAAACACCATATATTTT. This encodes CASSDGQGVNTIYF. J is TRBJ1-3 and V is TRBV9, with TRBD1 matching 10 bases. Germline CDR1 SGDLS, CDR2 YYNGEE. The CDR3 covers 14 residues. V was pared by 3 bases and J by 6 bases, with 3 bases of the junction left unmatched. The full variable domain, in which reference TRBV9 and TRBJ1-3 provide the parts outside the CDR3, is DSGVTQTPKHLITATGQRVTLRCSPRSGDLSVYWYQQSLDQGLQFLIQYYNGEERAKGNILERFSAQQFPDLHSELNLSSLELGDSALYFCASSDGQGVNTIYFGEGSWLTVV.

The rearrangement joins TRBV18 to TRBJ1-5, with D unresolved. Germline CDR1 reads KGHSH; CDR2 reads LQKENI. The CDR3 contains 14 residues. Trimming cost V 0 bases and J 2 bases, with 5 bases left between them. CDR3 nucleotide sequence: TGTGCCAGCTCACCACCGGGAGGCAATCAGCCCCAGCATTTT. This codes for CASSPPGGNQPQHF.

The chain recombines TRBV29-1 with TRBJ1-5, with a possible D match to TRBD1 (5 bases). V dropped 7 bases and J dropped 4 bases, with 11 bases sitting between them. The germline gives CDR1 SQVTM, CDR2 ANQGSEA. The CDR3 sequence is 12 residues long. The CDR3 nucleotides read TGCAGCGCAGGGATCGCGAATCAGCCCCAGCATTTT. Protein product: CSAGIANQPQHF. The entire variable domain, with the rest obtained from reference TRBV29-1 and TRBJ1-5, is as follows: SAVISQKPSRDICQRGTSLTIQCQVDSQVTMMFWYRQQPGQSLTLIATANQGSEATYESGFVIDKFPISRPNLTFSTLTVSNMSPEDSSIYLCSAGIANQPQHFGDGTRLSIL.

The chain combines TRBV5-4 with TRBJ1-2; possible D gene TRBD1, 5 bases. The germline CDR1 and CDR2 sequences are SGHNT and YYREEE (reference sequence). V shed 0 bases and J shed 4 bases, with 7 bases lying between them. The CDR3 sequence is 13 residues long. The CDR3 DNA is TGTGCCAGCAGCTTGGAAGGGACCTATGGCTACACCTTC. It is translated as CASSLEGTYGYTF.

The J gene is TRBJ2-3, the V gene TRBV6-6; D ambiguous. The CDR3 has 14 amino acids. V was cut by 4 bases and J by 5 bases, with 13 bases left in between. From germline, CDR1 is MNHNY and CDR2 SVGAGI (reference sequence). CDR3 DNA: TGTGCCAGCAGTTCCCCCCCCAACGAAGATACGCAGTATTTT. Its translation: CASSSPPNEDTQYF.

This rearrangement joins TRBV7-9 to TRBJ1-1; D unresolved. Germline lookup yields CDR1 SEHNR and CDR2 FQNEAQ (reference sequence). The CDR3 sequence is 14 residues long. The V gene lost 1 base and the J gene lost 11 bases, with 17 bases spanning the gap. The CDR3: CASSLDGPPPGAFF. Here the CDR3 DNA reads TGTGCCAGCAGCTTAGATGGGCCCCCACCGGGCGCTTTCTTT.

In DNA form, the CDR3 reads TGTGCCATCACATCCCCCTTACGGGACAGACCCACGGAACTGTTTTTT. It encodes CAITSPLRDRPTELFF. J is TRBJ1-4 and V is TRBV10-3, with 7 positions matching TRBD1. With V trimmed by 7 bases and J by 12 bases, 20 bases remained unmatched. The germline gives CDR1 ENHRY, CDR2 SYGVKD. CDR3 length equals 16 residues.

The rearrangement links TRBV30 to TRBJ1-3; possibly TRBD1 for D (5 bases). Trimming took 0 bases from V and 4 from J, leaving 7 bases between them. Looked up from germline, CDR1 is GTSNPN and CDR2 is SVGIG (reference sequence). This CDR3 region has 13 residues. CDR3 DNA: TGTGCCTGGAGTGTACCAGGGGGAAACACCATATATTTT. This encodes CAWSVPGGNTIYF. Together with reference TRBV30 and TRBJ1-3, the CDR3 gives the full variable domain: SQTIHQWPATLVQPVGSPLSLECTVEGTSNPNLYWYRQAAGRGLQLLFYSVGIGQISSEVPQNLSASRPQDRQFILSSKKLLLSDSGFYLCAWSVPGGNTIYFGEGSWLTVV.

The chain uses TRBV29-1 and TRBJ2-7; 11 bases align to TRBD1. From germline, CDR1 is SQVTM and CDR2 ANQGSEA. The ends lost 4 bases at V and 7 bases at J; junction bases unmatched: 6. The CDR3 consists of 13 residues. This CDR3 reads CSVVGQGAREQYF. The CDR3, as DNA: TGCAGCGTTGTCGGACAGGGGGCTAGGGAGCAGTACTTC.

The chain couples TRBV29-1 to TRBJ1-2, with D unresolved. Per the germline V gene, CDR1 is SQVTM and CDR2 is ANQGSEA. The CDR3 runs to 13 residues. The V end was cut by 3 bases, the J end by 13 bases, with 21 bases between. The CDR3: CSVDPIVESPPTF. CDR3 bases: TGCAGCGTTGACCCTATAGTGGAGTCTCCTCCCACCTTC.

The chain is built from TRBV7-9 and TRBJ1-5, with no clear D. V lost 4 bases and J 3 bases, leaving 7 bases between the germline ends. Germline lookup yields CDR1 SEHNR and CDR2 FQNEAQ (reference sequence). This CDR3 is built from 13 residues. The DNA for the CDR3 is TGTGCCAGCAGCTCGACCGCCAATCAGCCCCAGCATTTT. Translation gives CASSSTANQPQHF.

In this sample, this clone turned up a few times. CDR3 amino acids: CASSPPNPRQETQYF. CDR3 nucleotide sequence: TGTGCCAGCTCACCACCGAACCCCAGGCAAGAGACCCAGTACTTC. The rearrangement links TRBV18 to TRBJ2-5; D gene ambiguous. The CDR3 loop spans 15 amino acids. Germline loops: CDR1 KGHSH, CDR2 LQKENI. Trimming cost V 0 bases and J 2 bases, with 10 bases left between them.

This clone was picked up one time. The CDR3 loop reads CASSRRVREKLFF. The CDR3 nucleotides are TGCGCCAGCAGCCGACGAGTTAGGGAAAAACTGTTTTTT. The chain uses TRBV4-1 and TRBJ1-4, with D uncertain. CDR3 size: 13 residues. Germline lookup yields CDR1 MGHRA and CDR2 YSYEKL. V lost 4 bases, J lost 8 bases, and 11 bases lay in between.

The V gene is TRBV2, the J gene TRBJ2-5, with D perhaps matching TRBD1 (6 bases). Deletions cut 3 bases from V and 2 bases from J, with 10 bases between. The CDR3 totals 14 residues. CDR1 is SNHLY and CDR2 is FYNNEI in the germline V gene. In DNA, the CDR3 is TGTGCCAGCAGTGAGGACAGCCTACAAGAGACCCAGTACTTC. Translating gives CASSEDSLQETQYF.

In its sample, this clone was seen a few times. The genes are TRBV7-9 and TRBJ2-7, with TRBD1 matching over 9 bases. Germline loops: CDR1 SEHNR, CDR2 FQNEAQ (reference sequence). Germline trimming cut 2 bases from V and 4 bases from J; bases unmatched to any gene: 6. CDR3 length: 15 amino acids. The CDR3 DNA reads TGTGCCAGCAGCTTAACCGGGACAGGGAATTACGAGCAGTACTTC. Translated, it gives CASSLTGTGNYEQYF.